This T cell receptor beta chain stems from a study of radiotherapy plus CTLA-4 blockade in lung cancer. Overall study context: Patients showed objective responses in approximately 17% of cases and disease control in approximately 28%.

Regarding this clone: Its antigen is undetermined.

Study findings and constraints: Interferon-beta and early blood T cell clone dynamics reportedly predicted response best. There was expansion of tumor-derived TCR clones in blood after radiotherapy plus ipilimumab.

The method was immunoSEQ multiplex PCR; TCRdb's version includes in-frame clones alone and lacks a portion of them. In the table there are some 110,000 clones, roughly 80% of which are singletons. Alongside CTLA-4 blockade with ipilimumab, patients with chemo-refractory metastatic non-small-cell lung cancer received focal radiation. The CDR3 covers 15 residues. CDR1 and CDR2 (germline): KGHSH, LQKENI. Germline trimming cut 3 bases from V and 15 bases from J; bases unmatched to any gene: 16. This sample comprised peripheral blood, obtained from a patient treated with radiotherapy plus ipilimumab. The receptor comes from a human donor with non-small cell lung cancer that progressed on radiotherapy plus ipilimumab. Some clones in this sample may be carry-over from other donors' samples. The chain has TRBV18 and TRBJ1-4; TRBD1 agrees at 7 bases. The CDR3 loop reads CASSPGKQGPKGVFF. The CDR3 region has the DNA TGTGCCAGCTCACCGGGGAAACAGGGGCCGAAAGGGGTGTTTTTT.